This T cell receptor beta chain was obtained from a study of CD8 T cells in ankylosing spondylitis. This clonotype was seen at least ten times. Its antigen is unknown. The germline gene is not matched at one end of the junction; a read error may be the cause. A quantitative 5'-RACE method, one with molecular barcodes, was used to make TCR beta libraries. Each CDR3 protein is one row after TCRdb ran MiXCR on the 5' RACE reads. The data show fewer than 400,000 distinct CDR3 sequences, approximately 8% seen once. Study conclusions and caveats: In synovial fluid and blood from reactive arthritis, some motif variants were previously reported. Eight highly homologous variants formed a TCR beta motif that appeared characteristic of ankylosing spondylitis blood. Disease-linked clones reportedly showed significant enrichment in matched ankylosing spondylitis synovial fluid. Relatively scarce in peripheral blood, disease-linked clones were CD8+.

The CDR3 consists of 16 residues. CDR1 is SGHVS, CDR2 FNYEAQ, per germline. Sequencing was performed on blood, either unsorted or a sorted T cell fraction (not recorded which). This TCR was recovered from a male donor with ankylosing spondylitis. The rearrangement uses TRBV7-6 and TRBJ2-1, with a possible D match to TRBD2 (5 bases). CDR3 amino acids: CASSLALGQRNNEQFF. In DNA, the CDR3 is TGTGCCAGCAGCCTAGCCTTGGGCCAGAGAAACAATGAGCAGTTCTTC. The variable domain in full, with the rest retrieved from reference TRBV7-6 and TRBJ2-1, is GAGVSQSPRYKVTKRGQDVALRCDPISGHVSLYWYRQALGQGPEFLTYFNYEAQQDKSGLPNDRFSAERPEGSISTLTIQRTEQRDSAMYRCASSLALGQRNNEQFFGPGTRLTVL.